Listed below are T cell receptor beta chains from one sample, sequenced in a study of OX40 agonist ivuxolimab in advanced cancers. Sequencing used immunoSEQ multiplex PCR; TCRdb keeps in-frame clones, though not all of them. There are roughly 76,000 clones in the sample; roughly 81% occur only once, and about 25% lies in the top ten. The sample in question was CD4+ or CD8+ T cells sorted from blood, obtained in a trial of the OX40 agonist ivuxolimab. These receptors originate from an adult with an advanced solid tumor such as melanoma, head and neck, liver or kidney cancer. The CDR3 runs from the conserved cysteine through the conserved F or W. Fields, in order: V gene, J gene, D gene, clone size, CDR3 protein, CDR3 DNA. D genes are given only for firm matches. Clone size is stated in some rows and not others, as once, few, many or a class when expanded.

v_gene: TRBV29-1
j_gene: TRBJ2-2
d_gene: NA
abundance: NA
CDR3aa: CSVDRGLDTGELFF
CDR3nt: TGCAGCGTTGATCGGGGTCTGGACACCGGGGAGCTGTTTTTT

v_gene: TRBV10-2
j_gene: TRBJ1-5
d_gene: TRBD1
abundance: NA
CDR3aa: CASSGTGRNQPQHF
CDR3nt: TGCGCCAGCAGTGGGACAGGCCGGAATCAGCCCCAGCATTTT

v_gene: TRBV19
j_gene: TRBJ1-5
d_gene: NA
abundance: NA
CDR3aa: CASSPQGGGNQPQHF
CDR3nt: TGTGCCAGTAGTCCTCAGGGTGGAGGCAATCAGCCCCAGCATTTT

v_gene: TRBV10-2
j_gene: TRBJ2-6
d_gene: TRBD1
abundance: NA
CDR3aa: CASSGTGGFSGANVLTF
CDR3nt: TGCGCCAGCAGTGGGACAGGGGGATTTTCTGGGGCCAACGTCCTGACTTTC

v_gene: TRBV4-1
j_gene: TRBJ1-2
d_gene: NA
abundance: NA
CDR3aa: CASSQAGDYGYTF
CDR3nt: TGCGCCAGCAGCCAGGCGGGGGATTATGGCTACACCTTC

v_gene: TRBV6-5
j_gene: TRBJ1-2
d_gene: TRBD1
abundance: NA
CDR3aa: CASRNFRDRGYGYTF
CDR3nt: TGTGCCAGCAGGAACTTCCGGGACAGAGGCTATGGCTACACCTTC

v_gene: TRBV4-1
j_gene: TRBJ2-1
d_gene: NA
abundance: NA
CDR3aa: CASSQDPDTSTMKQFF
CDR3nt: TGCGCCAGCAGCCAAGACCCCGATACTAGTACAATGAAGCAGTTCTTC

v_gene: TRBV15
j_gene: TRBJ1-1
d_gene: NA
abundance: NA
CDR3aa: CATSRDRRAEAFF
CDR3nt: TGTGCCACCAGCAGAGATAGAAGGGCTGAAGCTTTCTTT

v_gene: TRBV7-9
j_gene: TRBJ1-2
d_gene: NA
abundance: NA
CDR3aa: CATRRGRDYGYTF
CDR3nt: TGTGCCACCAGGAGGGGCAGGGACTATGGCTACACCTTC

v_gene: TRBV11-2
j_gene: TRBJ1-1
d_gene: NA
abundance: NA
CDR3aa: CASSLTGLNTEAFF
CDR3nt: TGTGCCAGCAGCTTGACAGGACTGAACACTGAAGCTTTCTTT

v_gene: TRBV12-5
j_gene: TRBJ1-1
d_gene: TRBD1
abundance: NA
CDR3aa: CASGLGTGNTEAFF
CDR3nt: TGTGCTAGTGGTTTGGGGACAGGGAACACTGAAGCTTTCTTT

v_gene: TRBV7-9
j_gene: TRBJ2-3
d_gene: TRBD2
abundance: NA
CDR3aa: CASSLTGGFRTDTQYF
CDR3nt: TGTGCCAGCAGCCTAACGGGAGGGTTTCGCACAGATACGCAGTATTTT

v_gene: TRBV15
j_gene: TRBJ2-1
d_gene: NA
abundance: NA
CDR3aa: CATSRVRSGGYNNEQFF
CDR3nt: TGTGCCACCAGCAGAGTTCGGTCGGGCGGTTACAATAATGAGCAGTTCTTC

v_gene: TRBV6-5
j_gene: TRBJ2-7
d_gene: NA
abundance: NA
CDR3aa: CASSAQGTYEQYF
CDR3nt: TGTGCCAGCAGTGCCCAGGGGACCTACGAGCAGTACTTC

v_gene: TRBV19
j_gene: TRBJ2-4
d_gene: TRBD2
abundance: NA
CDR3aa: CASRPGLATPGSAKNIQYF
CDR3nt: TGTGCCAGTAGGCCGGGACTAGCGACCCCAGGCTCAGCCAAAAACATTCAGTACTTC

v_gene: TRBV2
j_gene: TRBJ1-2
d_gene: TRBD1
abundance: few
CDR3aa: CASRERTGRGYGYTF
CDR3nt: TGTGCCAGCAGGGAAAGGACAGGGAGGGGCTATGGCTACACCTTC

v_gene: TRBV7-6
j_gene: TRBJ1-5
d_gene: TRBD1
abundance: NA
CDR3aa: CASSPAGTGSNQPQHF
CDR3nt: TGTGCCAGCAGCCCAGCCGGGACAGGGAGCAATCAGCCCCAGCATTTT

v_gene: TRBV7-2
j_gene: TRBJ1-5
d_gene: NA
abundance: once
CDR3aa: CASSLYGDQPQHF
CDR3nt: TGTGCCAGCAGCTTATACGGGGATCAGCCCCAGCATTTT

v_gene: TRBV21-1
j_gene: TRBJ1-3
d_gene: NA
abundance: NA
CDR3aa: CASSKEGEGANYGNTIYF
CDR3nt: TGTGCCAGCAGCAAAGAGGGCGAGGGGGCGAACTATGGAAACACCATATATTTT

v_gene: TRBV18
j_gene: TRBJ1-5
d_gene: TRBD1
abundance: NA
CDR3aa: CASSTGGQGYQPQHF
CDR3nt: TGTGCCAGCTCAACAGGGGGCCAAGGATACCAGCCCCAGCATTTT